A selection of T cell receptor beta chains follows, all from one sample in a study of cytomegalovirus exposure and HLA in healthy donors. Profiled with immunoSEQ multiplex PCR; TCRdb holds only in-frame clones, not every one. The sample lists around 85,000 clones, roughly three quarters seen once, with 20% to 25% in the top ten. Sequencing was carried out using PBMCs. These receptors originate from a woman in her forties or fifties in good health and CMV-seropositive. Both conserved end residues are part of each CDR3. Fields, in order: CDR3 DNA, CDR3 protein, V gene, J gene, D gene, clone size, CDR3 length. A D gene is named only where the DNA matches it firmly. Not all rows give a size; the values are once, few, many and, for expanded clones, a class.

DNA: TGTGCCAGCTCACCAGACGCGGGAGTGGATACGCAGTATTTT; CDR3: CASSPDAGVDTQYF; V: TRBV18; J: TRBJ2-3; D: TRBD2; size: -; length: 14
DNA: TGCAGCGTTACCCCCAGGGGGCTCACCGGGGAGCTGTTTTTT; CDR3: CSVTPRGLTGELFF; V: TRBV29-1; J: TRBJ2-2; D: TRBD1; size: -; length: 14
DNA: TGTGCCAGCAGCTTAGTTGTGCTCCAGGAGCAGTTCTTC; CDR3: CASSLVVLQEQFF; V: TRBV7-2; J: TRBJ2-1; D: -; size: -; length: 13
DNA: TGTGCCATCAGTGCCGGGACAGATTCTGAAAAACTGTTTTTT; CDR3: CAISAGTDSEKLFF; V: TRBV10-3; J: TRBJ1-4; D: TRBD1; size: once; length: 14
DNA: TGTGCCAGCAGTTTACGGGGGTTGGATGGCTACACCTTC; CDR3: CASSLRGLDGYTF; V: TRBV27; J: TRBJ1-2; D: -; size: -; length: 13
DNA: TGTGCCAGCAGGCAAGGACAGGGCGGTGGCTACACCTTC; CDR3: CASRQGQGGGYTF; V: TRBV28; J: TRBJ1-2; D: TRBD1; size: -; length: 13
DNA: TGTGCCAGCAGCTCCCCCGCAGTGCTCTTTGGCTACACCTTC; CDR3: CASSSPAVLFGYTF; V: TRBV5-4; J: TRBJ1-2; D: -; size: -; length: 14
DNA: TGTGCCAGCAGCTTAGGGGCTAGCGGGAGCGATGAGCAGTTCTTC; CDR3: CASSLGASGSDEQFF; V: TRBV7-9; J: TRBJ2-1; D: TRBD2; size: -; length: 15
DNA: TGTGCCAGCAGCTTAGACACAGAGCCCCAGCATTTT; CDR3: CASSLDTEPQHF; V: TRBV7-8; J: TRBJ1-5; D: -; size: -; length: 12
DNA: TGCAGCGGCCTAGCGGGAGAGGCCGGGGAGCTGTTTTTT; CDR3: CSGLAGEAGELFF; V: TRBV29-1; J: TRBJ2-2; D: TRBD2; size: -; length: 13
DNA: TGCGCCAGCAGCTTGGAAACCCTTGGACAGGGTCTCACTGAAGCTTTCTTT; CDR3: CASSLETLGQGLTEAFF; V: TRBV5-1; J: TRBJ1-1; D: TRBD1; size: -; length: 17
DNA: TGTGCCAGCAGCTTAGGGCAAACTAATGAAAAACTGTTTTTT; CDR3: CASSLGQTNEKLFF; V: TRBV7-9; J: TRBJ1-4; D: -; size: -; length: 14
DNA: TGTGCCAGCAGCGTAGGCGGCGGGGGTAGTTCCTACGAGCAGTACTTC; CDR3: CASSVGGGGSSYEQYF; V: TRBV9; J: TRBJ2-7; D: TRBD2; size: -; length: 16
DNA: TGTGCCAGCACCCTAAGCCAGGGGGCAAACTCTCTAGGCTACACCTTC; CDR3: CASTLSQGANSLGYTF; V: TRBV7-9; J: TRBJ1-2; D: TRBD1; size: many; length: 16
DNA: TGCGCCAGCAGCTTGGACAGGGTCTATGGCTACACCTTC; CDR3: CASSLDRVYGYTF; V: TRBV5-1; J: TRBJ1-2; D: -; size: -; length: 13
DNA: TGTGCCAGCAGCTTAGGGGGACAGGATAGCCAGTTCTTC; CDR3: CASSLGGQDSQFF; V: TRBV11-3; J: TRBJ2-1; D: TRBD1; size: -; length: 13
DNA: TGTGCCAGCAGCGGACAGCCCCAAGAGACCCAGTACTTC; CDR3: CASSGQPQETQYF; V: TRBV6-5; J: TRBJ2-5; D: -; size: -; length: 13
DNA: TGCGCCAGCAGTGAGACAGGCAGGGGGGACTATGGCTACACCTTC; CDR3: CASSETGRGDYGYTF; V: TRBV10-2; J: TRBJ1-2; D: TRBD1; size: -; length: 15
DNA: TGTGCCAGTAGTATACAGGGGAATTATCAGCCCCAGCATTTT; CDR3: CASSIQGNYQPQHF; V: TRBV19; J: TRBJ1-5; D: -; size: -; length: 14
DNA: TGTGCCAGTAGTGCCCGTATCAGGGACACTGAAGCTTTCTTT; CDR3: CASSARIRDTEAFF; V: TRBV19; J: TRBJ1-1; D: -; size: -; length: 14
DNA: TGTGCCAGCAGTGGGGGACTAGCAAAACAAGAGACCCAGTACTTC; CDR3: CASSGGLAKQETQYF; V: TRBV25-1; J: TRBJ2-5; D: TRBD2; size: -; length: 15
DNA: TGTGCCAGCAGCCTAGGGACAGTGAATTTAAACACTGAAGCTTTCTTT; CDR3: CASSLGTVNLNTEAFF; V: TRBV5-8; J: TRBJ1-1; D: TRBD1; size: -; length: 16